One and the same sample provided the 8 T cell receptor beta chains below, sequenced in a study of CD8 T cells in ankylosing spondylitis. General observations from the study: Typical of ankylosing spondylitis blood, it appeared, was a TCR beta motif of eight highly homologous variants.

No antigens are known for them. TCRdb ran MiXCR on the 5' RACE reads and lists one entry per CDR3 protein. The table records about 540,000 distinct CDR3 sequences, 12% of them present only once. Sequencing was carried out using blood, either unsorted or a sorted T cell fraction (not recorded which). All receptors derive from a male donor with ankylosing spondylitis.

The chain carries TRBV6-5 and TRBJ2-1; D is unclear. The germline CDR1 and CDR2 sequences are MNHEY and SVGAGI. V lost 5 bases and J 0 bases, leaving 17 bases between the germline ends. This CDR3 comprises 17 residues. The CDR3 sequence: CASSIDPFTLSYNEQFF. DNA of the CDR3: TGTGCCAGCAGTATCGACCCGTTTACCCTCTCCTACAATGAGCAGTTCTTC.

This clonotype was observed a handful of times. The chain couples TRBV20-1 to TRBJ2-7, with D possibly being TRBD1 (5 bases). CDR3 size: 13 residues. The V gene lost 3 bases and the J gene lost 5 bases, with 14 bases spanning the gap. The V gene's germline CDR1 is DFQATT and CDR2 SNEGSKA (reference sequence). This CDR3 is CSASWAGKDEQYF. Here the CDR3 DNA reads TGCAGTGCTAGTTGGGCAGGGAAGGACGAGCAGTACTTC.

The V call is TRBV19, the J call TRBJ2-1; TRBD2 matches 8 bases. After removal of 3 bases from V and 5 bases from J, the junction contained 3 bases not matched to a gene. CDR3 size: 14 residues. The germline V gene encodes CDR1 LNHDA and CDR2 SQIVND (reference sequence). CDR3 nucleotide sequence: TGTGCCAGTAGTATGAGCGGGAGACACAATGAGCAGTTCTTC. Its protein product is CASSMSGRHNEQFF.

A few counts support this clonotype. The V call is TRBV10-3, the J call TRBJ2-7; the D is unclear. Trimming removed 2 bases from V and 0 bases from J, with 5 bases in between. Germline V gene data show CDR1 as ENHRY and CDR2 as SYGVKD. The CDR3 totals 13 residues. CDR3: CAISEGVSYEQYV. DNA for the CDR3: TGTGCCATCAGTGAGGGGGTCTCCTACGAGCAGTACGTC.

This clonotype occurred a few times. The DNA of the CDR3 is TGTGCCAGCAGCTTAGTAGCCAATGAGCAGTTCTTC. Amino acids: CASSLVANEQFF. The rearrangement joins TRBV11-2 to TRBJ2-1; D call uncertain. Germline V gene data show CDR1 as SGHAT and CDR2 as FQNNGV. The V end lost 1 base, the J end lost 6 bases, and 4 bases lay between the germline ends. The CDR3 totals 12 residues.

Comments on this clonotype: Relative to the germline gene, one junction end is altered; a read error may explain this. The CDR3 nucleotides are TGCAGCGTTGAAGAGGGGGTAAACTTTGGCTACACCTTC. Its protein product is CSVEEGVNFGYTF. The chain employs TRBV29-1 and TRBJ1-2; weak D call: TRBD1 (5 bases). The CDR3 length is 13 residues. Germline CDR1 is SQVTM and CDR2 is ANQGSEA.

The V gene is TRBV27, the J gene TRBJ2-7; possibly TRBD2 for D (5 bases). Per germline, CDR1 MNHEY and CDR2 SMNVEV (reference sequence). V lost 9 bases to trimming and J lost 0 bases, with 12 bases between them. The CDR3 has 13 amino acids. CDR3 region: CARPRRDSYEQYV. The CDR3 bases are TGTGCCAGACCGCGACGGGACTCCTACGAGCAGTACGTC.

This clonotype was observed at least ten times. This chain joins TRBV11-1 and TRBJ1-4; TRBD1 matches 7 bases. CDR3 length equals 18 residues. Per the germline V gene, CDR1 is SGHAT and CDR2 is FQDESV (reference sequence). J gave up 8 bases and V 5 bases, and 20 bases lay outside the gene matches. The CDR3 coding sequence is TGTGCCAGCAGCCTATACGGACAGGAGAAAGATGGGAACGAAAAACTGTTTTTT. Residues: CASSLYGQEKDGNEKLFF.